The sample holds a few counts of the clone carrying this T cell receptor (beta chain). The germline CDR1 and CDR2 sequences are SGHTA and FQGNSA. The length of the CDR3 is 13 residues. Trimming cost V 7 bases and J 0 bases, with 9 bases left between them. Original data processing: Reference gene primer amplification yielded estimated nucleated cell counts. Using immunoSEQ multiplex PCR, the repertoire was profiled, and TCRdb retains in-frame clones only, with some absent. V and J calls and clone size follow that table, whereas D and trimming were derived from the DNA. The sample has roughly 140,000 clones, around 80% seen once; the top ten hold roughly 0.56%. This sample stems from a study of blood T cell repertoires in COVID-19. Turning to the study itself: Sites across the United States, Italy and Spain contributed samples from acute and convalescent COVID-19. T cells, B-cell-depleted T cells, or PBMCs supplied cDNA or gDNA.

Source material: peripheral blood. This rearrangement joins TRBV7-2 to TRBJ1-1, with unresolved D. The receptor was isolated from a man in his sixties with acute or convalescent COVID-19. CDR3 sequence: CASTLTMNTEAFF. In DNA form, the CDR3 reads TGTGCCAGCACCCTCACAATGAACACTGAAGCTTTCTTT.